This T cell receptor (beta chain) was sequenced during a study of T-cell memory formation after mild COVID-19. Across the whole study: Largely, the TCR clusters proved donor specific. Findings and caveats of the study: Clones shrinking from day 15 to 85 showed even CD4/CD8 mixes; later expanders tilted CD4+. The pre-infection memory compartment contained some responding clones, suggesting cross-reactive memory joined.

The V gene end was trimmed by 5 bases and the J gene end by 1 base; junction bases not matched to a gene: 8. This CDR3 has 15 amino acids. TCR alpha and TCR beta cDNA libraries carrying sample barcodes and UMIs were produced by 5'RACE using constant-segment primers. Using its own MiXCR run on the 5' RACE reads, TCRdb lists one record per CDR3 protein. Counted here are 350,000 to 400,000 distinct CDR3 sequences, around 21% occurring once; the ten biggest clones make up approximately 12%. This clonotype was detected a few times. What it recognizes is unknown. The sample taken for sequencing was PBMCs or a T cell subset sorted from them (not recorded which). This TCR derives from an adult woman who had mild COVID-19 (a few samples of this study predate the infection). Cell type and time point are not known. The J gene is TRBJ2-7, the V gene TRBV12-3 or TRBV12-4, with 7 nucleotides matching TRBD2. The DNA for the CDR3 is TGTGCCAGCAGTCCCGCGGGGGTGAGGTCCTACGAGCAGTACTTC. Translated: CASSPAGVRSYEQYF.